Shown below are 14 T cell receptor beta chains from a single sample sequenced in a study of blood T cells in healthy people across ages. A second roughly 7 to 11 cycle PCR used barcoded and J-beta primers. TCRdb reanalysed the 5' RACE reads using MiXCR and keeps one entry per CDR3 protein. The profile covers 1.5 million to 2 million distinct CDR3 sequences, with less than 50% appearing a single time and approximately 2.1% taken by the ten largest. Specimen: blood. The origin of the receptors is a woman aged 35 to 49 in good health.

The J gene is TRBJ2-1, the V gene TRBV10-2; 10 nucleotides align to TRBD2. V trimming: 2 bases; J trimming: 7 bases; junction bases outside the gene matches: 5. The germline V gene has CDR1 WSHSY and CDR2 SAAADI. This CDR3 is 15 amino acids long. CDR3 DNA sequence: TGCGCCAGCAGTGAGGTCCTAGCGGGGGTGAATGAGCAGTTCTTC. As protein: CASSEVLAGVNEQFF.

The rearrangement uses TRBV24-1 and TRBJ2-3; 8 bases match TRBD1. The length of the CDR3 is 15 residues. V gave up 3 bases and J gave up 7 bases; unmatched junction bases: 8. Germline CDR1 is KGHDR and CDR2 is SFDVKD. CDR3 nucleotides: TGTGCCACCAGTGATAGACAGGGGTTACAATATACGCAGTATTTT. Protein product: CATSDRQGLQYTQYF.

This clonotype was seen just once. The genes are TRBV27 and TRBJ1-1; TRBD1 might be the D (6 bases). The CDR3 is 16 amino acids. Trimming cost V 6 bases and J 3 bases, with 20 bases left between them. Germline assignment: CDR1 MNHEY and CDR2 SMNVEV (reference sequence). This CDR3 is CASSGRAPGHHTEAFF. CDR3 DNA: TGTGCCAGCAGCGGACGGGCACCGGGACACCACACTGAAGCTTTCTTT.

The count of this clonotype is one. The chain's CDR3 is CASSREPATPQYF. The CDR3 coding sequence is TGTGCCAGCAGCCGGGAACCCGCCACCCCGCAGTACTTC. V and J are TRBV7-2 and TRBJ2-7; a weak D match, TRBD2 (5 bases). The CDR3 is 13 amino acids. Trimming removed 5 bases at V and 9 bases at J, with 17 bases between. From germline, CDR1 is SGHTA and CDR2 FQGNSA.

The chain links TRBV9 to TRBJ2-5; 9 bases match TRBD1. Germline CDR1 reads SGDLS; CDR2 reads YYNGEE. V lost 2 bases to trimming and J lost 2 bases; unmatched junction nucleotides: 7. This CDR3 is built from 16 residues. The CDR3 DNA reads as TGTGCCAGCAGCGTTAGTCCGGGACAGGGTCAAGAGACCCAGTACTTC. Translation: CASSVSPGQGQETQYF.

V usage is TRBV4-2 and J usage is TRBJ2-1; 10 bases are shared with TRBD2. Per the germline V gene, CDR1 is LGHNA and CDR2 is YNFKEQ. Unmatched junction bases numbered 9, after V lost 1 base and J lost 0 bases. This CDR3 spans 19 amino acids. CDR3 bases: TGTGCCAGCAGCCAAGCATCTAGCGGGGGCCGAAGCTCCTACAATGAGCAGTTCTTC. Translated, it gives CASSQASSGGRSSYNEQFF.

This clonotype was seen a handful of times. The CDR3 sequence is CSARWIGGARSGYTF. In DNA form, the CDR3 reads TGCAGTGCTAGATGGATAGGGGGGGCCCGGAGTGGCTACACCTTC. The rearrangement uses TRBV20-1 and TRBJ1-2; tentatively, D is TRBD1 (6 bases). Looked up from germline, CDR1 is DFQATT and CDR2 is SNEGSKA (reference sequence). The germline V and J ends were trimmed by 2 bases and 7 bases, with 20 bases remaining between them. The CDR3 has 15 amino acids.

This chain joins TRBV18 and TRBJ2-3, with 7 bases lining up with TRBD1. The CDR3 has 14 amino acids. After removal of 5 bases from V and 7 bases from J, the junction contained 9 bases not matched to a gene. Germline V lookup: CDR1 KGHSH, CDR2 LQKENI. This chain's CDR3 is CASSESTGLNTQYF. CDR3 bases: TGTGCCAGCTCAGAATCGACAGGGCTAAATACGCAGTATTTT.

This chain links TRBV4-3 with TRBJ1-2; D call uncertain. The CDR3 extends over 14 amino acids. Looked up from germline, CDR1 is LGHNA and CDR2 is YSLEER. Trimming removed 0 bases at V and 2 bases at J, with 7 bases between. The CDR3 region is CASSQDQQNYGYTF. Written as DNA, the CDR3 is TGCGCCAGCAGCCAAGATCAACAGAACTATGGCTACACCTTC.

The gene calls are TRBV20-1 and TRBJ1-2; D possibly corresponds to TRBD1 (5 bases). The CDR3 totals 12 residues. Germline CDR1 is DFQATT and CDR2 is SNEGSKA (reference sequence). Trimming took 4 bases from V and 5 from J, leaving 11 bases between them. The CDR3 DNA reads as TGCAGTGCTATTGGACGGGGGTATGGCTACACCTTC. Translation: CSAIGRGYGYTF.

This clonotype has a single count. The chain joins TRBV7-9 to TRBJ2-4, with 8 bases matching TRBD1. The tail of the sequence fits TRBJ2-5 better, so the J call may be wrong. The CDR3 totals 14 residues. CDR1 and CDR2 from the germline V gene are SEHNR and FQNEAQ (reference sequence). As DNA, the CDR3 is TGTGCCAGCAGCCAGACAGGGGAATCAGAGACCCAGTACTTC. It is translated as CASSQTGESETQYF.

The genes are TRBV24-1 and TRBJ1-6, with D uncertain. This CDR3 has 14 amino acids. Germline CDR1 and CDR2: KGHDR and SFDVKD. The V gene lost 5 bases and the J gene lost 5 bases, with 9 bases spanning the gap. CDR3 loop: CATSVSADNSPLHF. In nucleotides, the CDR3 is TGTGCCACCAGTGTCTCCGCAGATAATTCACCCCTCCACTTT.

V and J are TRBV29-1 and TRBJ2-3, with TRBD1 matching 7 bases. From germline, CDR1 is SQVTM and CDR2 ANQGSEA. The CDR3 is 15 amino acids. Germline trimming cut 1 base from V and 2 bases from J; bases unmatched to any gene: 6. CDR3 coding DNA: TGCAGCGTTGAAGGAGGGGGCAAGGCCACAGATACGCAGTATTTT. It encodes CSVEGGGKATDTQYF.

V and J are TRBV4-3 and TRBJ2-3, with 8 bases lining up with TRBD2. The CDR3 length is 17 residues. From germline, CDR1 is LGHNA and CDR2 YSLEER. The V and J ends lost 0 bases and 6 bases, in that order; junction bases with no gene match: 11. As DNA, the CDR3 is TGCGCCAGCAGCCAAGATTCCGGGCGGGGGGCCACGGATACGCAGTATTTT. Amino acids: CASSQDSGRGATDTQYF.